Presented here are 31 T cell receptor beta chains from one specimen sequenced in a study of blood T cell repertoires in COVID-19. Sequencing used immunoSEQ multiplex PCR; TCRdb keeps in-frame clones, though not all of them. Altogether 65,000 to 85,000 clones are present, 85% to 90% being singletons, with the ten largest covering 3.5% to 5%. Sample: peripheral blood. The receptors originated from a man aged 45-65 years with active COVID-19.

The rearrangement uses TRBV7-2 and TRBJ2-1; perhaps TRBD1 as D (5 bases). The germline V and J ends were trimmed by 5 bases and 9 bases, with 17 bases remaining between them. CDR1 and CDR2 (germline): SGHTA, FQGNSA. This CDR3 spans 14 amino acids. This CDR3 is CASSPSSGSTEQFF. The CDR3 nucleotides are TGTGCCAGCAGCCCAAGCTCAGGGTCCACTGAGCAGTTCTTC.

CDR3 sequence: CASSLKGTGGYTF. CDR3 DNA: TGTGCCAGCAGCTTAAAGGGGACTGGAGGCTACACCTTC. The J gene is TRBJ1-2, the V gene TRBV7-8, with D possibly TRBD1 on 5 matching bases. The CDR3 contains 13 residues. Germline V gene sequence: CDR1 SGHVS, CDR2 FQNEAQ. Trimming removed 2 bases from V and 8 bases from J, with 12 bases in between.

This sequence joins TRBV4-1 and TRBJ2-5; 7 bases align to TRBD2. The V gene end was trimmed by 0 bases and the J gene end by 5 bases; junction bases not matched to a gene: 6. The CDR3 runs 15 residues. CDR1 is MGHRA and CDR2 is YSYEKL in the germline V gene. CDR3 DNA: TGCGCCAGCAGCCAAGACTCCGGGGGGTGGGAGACCCAGTACTTC. Its translation: CASSQDSGGWETQYF.

The rearrangement joins TRBV18 to TRBJ2-5, with 8 bases fitting TRBD2. Germline CDR1 KGHSH, CDR2 LQKENI. The CDR3 is made up of 17 amino acids. V gave up 3 bases and J gave up 0 bases; unmatched junction bases: 9. As DNA, the CDR3 is TGTGCCAGCTCACCCATCTCTGGCGGGGGGTACCAAGAGACCCAGTACTTC. As protein: CASSPISGGGYQETQYF.

V is TRBV7-9 and J is TRBJ1-2; D is perhaps TRBD1 (5 bases). CDR1 is SEHNR, CDR2 FQNEAQ, per germline (reference sequence). This CDR3 is built from 18 residues. Trimming took 4 bases from V and 1 from J, leaving 22 bases between them. The CDR3 region has the DNA TGTGCCAGCAGCTCTCAACCGGGACGGGGGTCGATTAACTATGGCTACACCTTC. It is translated as CASSSQPGRGSINYGYTF.

V is TRBV2 and J is TRBJ1-2; possible D gene TRBD1, 6 bases. Trimming stripped 4 bases from V and 3 bases from J, with 9 bases between. This CDR3 contains 13 residues. The germline CDR1 and CDR2 sequences are SNHLY and FYNNEI. CDR3 amino acids: CASSVQGYYGYTF. CDR3 nucleotide sequence: TGTGCCAGCAGTGTTCAGGGGTACTATGGCTACACCTTC.

The DNA of the CDR3 is TGTGCCAGCAGAGATCCGGGACAGGGGGCCGGGGACTATGGCTACACCTTC. It translates to CASRDPGQGAGDYGYTF. This chain links TRBV27 with TRBJ1-2; 12 bases are a match to TRBD1. The CDR3 runs 17 residues. Trimming cost V 6 bases and J 3 bases; bases outside gene matches: 11. CDR1 is MNHEY, CDR2 SMNVEV, per germline (reference sequence).

The gene calls are TRBV6-6 and TRBJ2-2, with D possibly being TRBD2 (5 bases). The CDR3 sequence is 16 residues long. V lost 2 bases to trimming and J lost 1 base, with 11 bases between them. Germline lookup yields CDR1 MNHNY and CDR2 SVGAGI (reference sequence). In nucleotides, the CDR3 is TGTGCCAGCAGTTACATAGCGTCGGGGAACACCGGGGAGCTGTTTTTT. Residues: CASSYIASGNTGELFF.

The chain uses TRBV19 and TRBJ2-6, with D perhaps matching TRBD1 (6 bases). CDR1 is LNHDA and CDR2 is SQIVND in the germline V gene (reference sequence). Trimming cost V 2 bases and J 4 bases, with 12 bases left between them. This CDR3 region has 16 residues. The CDR3 spells CASSITGGQGANVLTF. CDR3 bases: TGTGCCAGTAGTATAACTGGGGGCCAAGGGGCCAACGTCCTGACTTTC.

This chain connects TRBV2 to TRBJ2-7; a possible D gene is TRBD2 (6 bases). Germline CDR1 reads SNHLY; CDR2 reads FYNNEI. Trimming left V 4 bases short and J 4 bases short, with 20 bases between. The CDR3 runs to 16 residues. The CDR3 DNA reads as TGTGCCAGCAGTGGGGGGGACCCGAGGGGAGCTTACGAGCAGTACTTC. This gives the protein CASSGGDPRGAYEQYF.

This chain links TRBV7-2 with TRBJ2-5, with D possibly TRBD2 on 6 matching bases. V was shortened by 4 bases and J by 2 bases, with 8 bases between the two germline ends. Germline V gives CDR1 SGHTA, CDR2 FQGNSA. This CDR3 contains 13 residues. CDR3 residues: CASSSGLQETQYF. CDR3 in DNA: TGTGCCAGCAGCTCGGGACTTCAAGAGACCCAGTACTTC.

The chain uses TRBV5-3 and TRBJ2-6; D is ambiguous. TRBV5-3 is noted as an ORF with a role that remains uncertain. The CDR3 loop spans 15 amino acids. V was trimmed by 3 bases and J by 4 bases, leaving 11 bases between them. The CDR3 here is CARSSSGFGANVLTF. CDR3 in DNA: TGTGCCAGAAGCTCGTCAGGTTTCGGGGCCAACGTCCTGACTTTC.

This clone was found once. V is TRBV20-1 and J is TRBJ1-1; D ambiguous. Trimming cost V 3 bases and J 11 bases, with 13 bases left between them. The CDR3 is 11 amino acids. CDR1 DFQATT and CDR2 SNEGSKA come from the germline V gene (reference sequence). The CDR3, as DNA: TGCAGTGCTAGTCTCGGGTTTATGGCTTTCTTT. It codes for CSASLGFMAFF.

The J gene is TRBJ1-5, the V gene TRBV6-2 or TRBV6-3; D ambiguous. The CDR3 runs to 14 residues. Trimming took off 4 bases at V and 0 bases at J, with 7 bases between the two ends. Per the germline V gene, CDR1 is MNHEY and CDR2 is SVGEGT. CDR3 region: CASSLSPSNQPQHF. The CDR3 nucleotides are TGTGCCAGCAGTTTGAGCCCTAGCAATCAGCCCCAGCATTTT.

The chain has TRBV5-4 and TRBJ2-3; D ambiguous. The CDR3 contains 14 residues. Trimming removed 3 bases at V and 3 bases at J, with 11 bases between. Per the germline V gene, CDR1 is SGHNT and CDR2 is YYREEE (reference sequence). The CDR3 region is CASSSPPQTDTQYF. CDR3 DNA sequence: TGTGCCAGCAGCTCCCCCCCCCAGACAGATACGCAGTATTTT.

V gene TRBV5-6 combines with J gene TRBJ1-5, with a tentative D call TRBD1 (5 bases). Germline assignment: CDR1 SGHDT and CDR2 YYEEEE. Trimming pared 2 bases from V and 3 bases from J, leaving 15 bases between. The CDR3 is 16 amino acids. CDR3 region: CASSFGASVPNQPQHF. The CDR3 DNA reads TGTGCCAGCAGCTTTGGGGCTTCGGTCCCCAATCAGCCCCAGCATTTT. The complete variable domain, with remaining parts taken from reference TRBV5-6 and TRBJ1-5, reads DAGVTQSPTHLIKTRGQQVTLRCSPKSGHDTVSWYQQALGQGPQFIFQYYEEEERQRGNFPDRFSGHQFPNYSSELNVNALLLGDSALYLCASSFGASVPNQPQHFGDGTRLSIL.

The CDR3 coding sequence is TGTGCCAGCAGCCTTAGCGGGAGGATAGATACGCAGTATTTT. Amino acids: CASSLSGRIDTQYF. The chain has TRBV3-1 (or the pseudogene TRBV3-2) and TRBJ2-3; the match to TRBD2 covers 10 bases. Germline V CDR1 and CDR2: LGHDT, YNNKEL (reference sequence). The junction had 3 bases not matched to a gene; V was cut back by 4 bases and J by 5 bases. The CDR3 runs to 14 residues.

V and J are TRBV9 and TRBJ2-2, with TRBD2 matching over 11 bases. Germline V gene data show CDR1 as SGDLS and CDR2 as YYNGEE. The CDR3 spans 15 residues. The V and J ends lost 0 bases and 6 bases, in that order; junction bases with no gene match: 1. The CDR3 sequence is CASSVVSGGAGELFF. The CDR3 DNA reads TGTGCCAGCAGCGTAGTTAGCGGGGGGGCCGGGGAGCTGTTTTTT.

The V and J genes are TRBV4-1 and TRBJ1-1, with D possibly matching TRBD1 (5 bases). V was clipped by 7 bases and J by 1 base, with 19 bases between them. The CDR3 covers 16 residues. Germline V gene sequence: CDR1 MGHRA, CDR2 YSYEKL. The CDR3 reads CASTRVDTLANTEAFF. CDR3 coding DNA: TGCGCCAGCACCCGGGTGGACACACTAGCGAACACTGAAGCTTTCTTT.

This clone has only one observation. This chain links TRBV7-6 with TRBJ1-2, with D tentatively TRBD1 (5 bases). CDR1 and CDR2 from the germline V gene are SGHVS and FNYEAQ. CDR3 length: 14 amino acids. The ends were cut back, 3 bases at V and 1 base at J, with 9 bases in the middle. Here the CDR3 DNA reads TGTGCCAGCAGCTTGCAGGGTGTTAACTATGGCTACACCTTC. It translates to CASSLQGVNYGYTF.

The chain is built from TRBV18 and TRBJ2-5, with D perhaps matching TRBD1 (5 bases). The ends were cut back, 3 bases at V and 7 bases at J, with 12 bases in the middle. CDR3 length equals 13 residues. Germline CDR1 and CDR2: KGHSH and LQKENI. The CDR3 nucleotides are TGTGCCAGCTCACCTGGGCCCCAGGGGACCCAGTACTTC. Its protein is CASSPGPQGTQYF.

The J gene is TRBJ2-3, the V gene TRBV28; TRBD2 agrees at 9 bases. Per germline, CDR1 MDHEN and CDR2 SYDVKM. The trim removed 0 bases at V and 1 base at J, leaving 11 bases unmatched. The CDR3 is made up of 19 amino acids. The CDR3 coding sequence is TGTGCCAGCAGTTTATGGGGGACTAGCCGGAGAGGGGGCACAGATACGCAGTATTTT. It specifies CASSLWGTSRRGGTDTQYF.

The chain uses TRBV6-6 and TRBJ2-1; TRBD2 agrees at 8 bases. Germline V gene data show CDR1 as MNHNY and CDR2 as SVGAGI (reference sequence). V lost 6 bases, J lost 9 bases, and 4 bases stayed unmatched. The length of the CDR3 is 12 residues. DNA for the CDR3: TGTGCCAGCAGCGGGAGGGGGGGTGAGCAGTTCTTC. Translation: CASSGRGGEQFF.

The chain uses TRBV5-4 and TRBJ1-3, with TRBD1 matching 7 bases. Germline assignment: CDR1 SGHNT and CDR2 YYREEE (reference sequence). CDR3 size: 16 residues. Trimming took 3 bases from V and 0 from J; bases not matched to a gene: 6. This chain's CDR3 is CASSSMGTASGNTIYF. CDR3 DNA sequence: TGTGCCAGCAGCTCCATGGGGACAGCCTCTGGAAACACCATATATTTT.

A few counts support this clone. This sequence joins TRBV9 and TRBJ2-1; 8 nucleotides agree with TRBD2. CDR1 and CDR2 from the germline V gene are SGDLS and YYNGEE. CDR3 length: 17 amino acids. V lost 0 bases, J lost 7 bases, and 12 bases stayed unmatched. CDR3 nucleotides: TGTGCCAGCAGCGTAGGGAGCGCCAGCGGGAGTAGAAATGAGCAGTTCTTC. Its protein product is CASSVGSASGSRNEQFF. The whole variable domain, remainder taken from reference TRBV9 and TRBJ2-1, is DSGVTQTPKHLITATGQRVTLRCSPRSGDLSVYWYQQSLDQGLQFLIQYYNGEERAKGNILERFSAQQFPDLHSELNLSSLELGDSALYFCASSVGSASGSRNEQFFGPGTRLTVL.

The rearrangement uses TRBV28 and TRBJ1-1; weak D call: TRBD1 (5 bases). CDR3 length equals 14 residues. Per the germline V gene, CDR1 is MDHEN and CDR2 is SYDVKM. The V gene lost 2 bases and the J gene lost 10 bases, with 17 bases spanning the gap. CDR3 loop: CASSLGQTPLGAFF. CDR3 bases: TGTGCCAGCAGTTTAGGACAAACGCCCCTGGGAGCTTTCTTT. Full variable domain (rest looked up from reference TRBV28 and TRBJ1-1): DVKVTQSSRYLVKRTGEKVFLECVQDMDHENMFWYRQDPGLGLRLIYFSYDVKMKEKGDIPEGYSVSREKKERFSLILESASTNQTSMYLCASSLGQTPLGAFFGQGTRLTVV.

The genes are TRBV7-4 and TRBJ1-3; 9 bases map to TRBD1. J was trimmed by 0 bases and V by 3 bases; bases with no gene match: 9. CDR1 and CDR2 (germline): SGHVT, SQSDAQ. This CDR3 region has 18 residues. The CDR3 reads CASSFRDRVPSSGNTIYF. As DNA, the CDR3 is TGTGCCAGCAGCTTCCGGGACAGGGTCCCTTCCTCTGGAAACACCATATATTTT. Drawing the rest from reference TRBV7-4 and TRBJ1-3, the complete variable domain is GAGVSQSPRYKVAKRGRDVALRCDSISGHVTLYWYRQTLGQGSEVLTYSQSDAQRDKSGRPSGRFSAERPERSVSTLKIQRTEQGDSAVYLCASSFRDRVPSSGNTIYFGEGSWLTVV.

The rearrangement uses TRBV29-1 and TRBJ2-3; the D is unclear. Looked up from germline, CDR1 is SQVTM and CDR2 is ANQGSEA. Between the trimmed V and J ends, which lost 3 bases and 4 bases, there was a span of 11 bases. The CDR3 extends over 13 amino acids. The CDR3 here is CSVDRGRADTQYF. The CDR3 nucleotides are TGCAGCGTTGATCGTGGGCGCGCAGATACGCAGTATTTT.

The chain has TRBV6-5 and TRBJ1-3; TRBD1 matches at 9 bases. The CDR3 consists of 15 residues. Trimming at V came to 7 bases and at J to 0 bases, leaving 4 bases not matched to a gene. Germline values: CDR1 MNHEY, CDR2 SVGAGI. CDR3 bases: TGTGCCAGCAAGACACAGGGGGCCTCTGGAAACACCATATATTTT. It translates to CASKTQGASGNTIYF.

The CDR3 coding sequence is TGTGCCAGCAGTTTAAGTGAACGCGGAAAACTGTTTTTT. Residues: CASSLSERGKLFF. This chain links TRBV27 with TRBJ1-4; no reliable D call. The CDR3 runs 13 residues. The V gene's germline CDR1 is MNHEY and CDR2 SMNVEV (reference sequence). V was shortened by 2 bases and J by 10 bases, with 11 bases between the two germline ends.

The chain uses TRBV5-1 and TRBJ2-3, with D perhaps matching TRBD2 (6 bases). V was clipped by 4 bases and J by 0 bases, with 12 bases between them. This CDR3 is built from 15 residues. Germline CDR1 reads SGHRS; CDR2 reads YFSETQ. The CDR3 sequence is CASSPGGTSTDTQYF. The CDR3 DNA reads as TGCGCCAGCAGCCCCGGGGGTACTAGCACAGATACGCAGTATTTT.